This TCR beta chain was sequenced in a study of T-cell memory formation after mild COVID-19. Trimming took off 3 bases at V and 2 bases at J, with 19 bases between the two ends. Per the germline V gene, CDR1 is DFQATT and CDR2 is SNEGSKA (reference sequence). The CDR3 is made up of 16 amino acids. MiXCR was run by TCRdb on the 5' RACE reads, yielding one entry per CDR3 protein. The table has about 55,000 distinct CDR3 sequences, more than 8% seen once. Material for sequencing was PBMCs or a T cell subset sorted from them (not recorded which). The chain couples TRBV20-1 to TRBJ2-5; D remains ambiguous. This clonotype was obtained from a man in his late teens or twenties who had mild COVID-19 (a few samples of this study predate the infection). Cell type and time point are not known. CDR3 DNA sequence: TGCAGTGCTAGGCGAATTGATCGGAGAACTCAAGAGACCCAGTACTTC. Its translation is CSARRIDRRTQETQYF.